This T cell receptor beta chain was sequenced for a study of T cell responses to AZD1222 COVID-19 vaccine. Study-level information: Second-dose schedules of about 4 or about 12 weeks were combined.

To note about this clone: What it binds is not known.

Measured with immunoSEQ multiplex PCR; TCRdb has only the in-frame clones, and not every one. The table shows about 100,000 clones, with less than 90% occurring only once. V trimming: 2 bases; J trimming: 6 bases; junction bases outside the gene matches: 11. CDR3 size: 16 residues. CDR1 is MNHNS, CDR2 SASEGT, per germline. Study results and limitations: Scientists sampled the repertoires only once the peak T cell response had passed. Females outnumbered males among donors, who were mostly white British; clonal diversity was possibly underestimated. Regions 160-218 and 743-854 held dominance among vaccine-associated CD4 TCRs, which spanned spike.

The chain carries TRBV6-1 and TRBJ2-7; 9 nucleotides align to TRBD2. This clonotype originated in an adult in good health. The sample consisted of peripheral blood, taken on day 0 of AZD1222 vaccination. The CDR3 DNA reads as TGTGCCAGCAGTGAATCACAGGCTAGCGGGAAACTCGAGCAGTACTTC. It codes for CASSESQASGKLEQYF.